One sample yielded the 4 T cell receptor beta chains listed below, sequenced in a study of T cell responses to AZD1222 COVID-19 vaccine. Here immunoSEQ multiplex PCR was the method, and the copy in TCRdb shows in-frame clones only, minus some. Of under 95,000 clones in the sample, 90% are singletons; the top ten hold around 8%. Specimen: peripheral blood, collected on day 0 of AZD1222 vaccination. These receptors were taken from an adult in good health.

V and J are TRBV6-5 and TRBJ2-7; unclear D gene. Trimming took 6 bases from V and 5 from J, leaving 17 bases between them. The CDR3 length is 14 residues. Germline assignment: CDR1 MNHEY and CDR2 SVGAGI. CDR3 in DNA: TGTGCCAGCAGAACATCAGAACCGGCACACGAGCAGTACTTC. Translating gives CASRTSEPAHEQYF.

The genes are TRBV7-2 and TRBJ2-3; D uncertain. Germline lookup yields CDR1 SGHTA and CDR2 FQGNSA. V was pared by 5 bases and J by 5 bases, with 8 bases between. The CDR3 contains 12 residues. In DNA form, the CDR3 reads TGTGCCAGCAGCGTTATTATAGATACGCAGTATTTT. The encoded protein is CASSVIIDTQYF.

The V call is TRBV6-5, the J call TRBJ2-2; unclear D gene. This CDR3 spans 15 amino acids. V lost 0 bases and J lost 5, with 10 bases in between. CDR1 is MNHEY, CDR2 SVGAGI, per germline. The CDR3 nucleotides are TGTGCCAGCAGTTACTCGATGGCATTGACCGGGGAGCTGTTTTTT. As protein: CASSYSMALTGELFF.

V usage is TRBV5-4 and J usage is TRBJ1-2, with D unclear. This CDR3 comprises 13 residues. The V end lost 1 base, the J end lost 8 bases, and 12 bases lay between the germline ends. Looked up from germline, CDR1 is SGHNT and CDR2 is YYREEE (reference sequence). CDR3 DNA sequence: TGTGCCAGCAGCTTGAGCAGGAACGGCGGCTACACCTTC. Protein product: CASSLSRNGGYTF.